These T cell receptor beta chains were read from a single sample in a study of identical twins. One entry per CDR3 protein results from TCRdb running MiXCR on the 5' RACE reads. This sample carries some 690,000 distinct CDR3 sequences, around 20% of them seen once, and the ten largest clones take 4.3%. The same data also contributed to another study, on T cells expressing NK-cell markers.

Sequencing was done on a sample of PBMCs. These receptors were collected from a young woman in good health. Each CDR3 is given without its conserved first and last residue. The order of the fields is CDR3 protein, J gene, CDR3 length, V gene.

CDR3: SVRDREGQPQH; J: TRBJ1-5; length: 11; V: TRBV29-1
CDR3: AIRELAVGDTQY; J: TRBJ2-3; length: 12; V: TRBV10-3
CDR3: ATSDLLLPNEQF; J: TRBJ2-1; length: 12; V: TRBV24-1
CDR3: ASSLRDGNTEAF; J: TRBJ1-1; length: 12; V: TRBV3-1
CDR3: ASSRAPTARTDNEQF; J: TRBJ2-1; length: 15; V: TRBV4-3
CDR3: ASSFWDRGTSPLH; J: TRBJ1-6; length: 13; V: TRBV7-9
CDR3: ASSLNLGANEQF; J: TRBJ2-1; length: 12; V: TRBV7-2
CDR3: ARFVWGQY; J: TRBJ2-5; length: 8; V: TRBV12-3/TRBV12-4
CDR3: ASSPLQDPGAKNIQY; J: TRBJ2-4; length: 15; V: TRBV3-1
CDR3: ASSSPMGEQF; J: TRBJ2-1; length: 10; V: TRBV7-9
CDR3: ASSFHTGGPGANVLT; J: TRBJ2-6; length: 15; V: TRBV27
CDR3: ASSYGGTSLSWTDTQY; J: TRBJ2-3; length: 16; V: TRBV3-1
CDR3: ASSYQQGGAPEAF; J: TRBJ1-1; length: 13; V: TRBV6-5
CDR3: ASSVGSVPSGANVLT; J: TRBJ2-6; length: 15; V: TRBV9
CDR3: ASSSRVNNEQF; J: TRBJ2-1; length: 11; V: TRBV3-1
CDR3: AGRTEISTDTQY; J: TRBJ2-3; length: 12; V: TRBV5-4
CDR3: SKYEGDTQY; J: TRBJ2-3; length: 9; V: TRBV29-1
CDR3: SVEGGVAGGTDTQY; J: TRBJ2-3; length: 14; V: TRBV29-1
CDR3: ASKTMLLSYGYT; J: TRBJ1-2; length: 12; V: TRBV12-3/TRBV12-4
CDR3: SVTTGSTYEQY; J: TRBJ2-7; length: 11; V: TRBV20-1
CDR3: ASSKPDREGNQPQH; J: TRBJ1-5; length: 14; V: TRBV12-3/TRBV12-4
CDR3: ASSQWKDYNSPLH; J: TRBJ1-6; length: 13; V: TRBV23-1
CDR3: ASSQGADYGYT; J: TRBJ1-2; length: 11; V: TRBV18
CDR3: ASSEPSTNEQF; J: TRBJ2-1; length: 11; V: TRBV2
CDR3: ASSLLGLPRQETQY; J: TRBJ2-5; length: 14; V: TRBV5-1